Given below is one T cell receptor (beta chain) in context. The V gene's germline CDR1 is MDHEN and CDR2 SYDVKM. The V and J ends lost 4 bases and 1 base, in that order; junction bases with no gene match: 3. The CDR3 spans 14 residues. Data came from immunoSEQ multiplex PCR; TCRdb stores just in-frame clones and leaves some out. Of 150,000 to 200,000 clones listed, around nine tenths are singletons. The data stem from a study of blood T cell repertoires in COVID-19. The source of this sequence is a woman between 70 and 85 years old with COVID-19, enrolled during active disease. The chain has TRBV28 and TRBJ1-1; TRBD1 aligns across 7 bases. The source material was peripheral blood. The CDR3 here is CASSWRGRNTEAFF. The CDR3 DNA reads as TGTGCCAGCAGTTGGAGGGGGCGGAACACTGAAGCTTTCTTT.